This passage covers 10 T cell receptor beta chains from one sample sequenced in a study of beta chain features in type 1 diabetes. General study results and limits: All four CD4+ subsets from Type 1 diabetes patients carried moderately but significantly shorter TCRB CDR3s.

These receptors' antigens are unknown. Reverse transcription of all isolated RNA meant that expressed TCRB transcripts were sequenced. Sequencing used immunoSEQ multiplex PCR; TCRdb keeps in-frame clones, though not all of them. The data hold some 350,000 clones, with approximately 12% observed a single time. The sample consisted of naive CD4+ T cells from blood. These receptor sequences come from a woman in her late teens or twenties with type 1 diabetes.

The chain links TRBV11-2 to TRBJ1-1, with D maybe TRBD1 (5 bases). CDR1 and CDR2 from the germline V gene are SGHAT and FQNNGV. The CDR3 runs 14 residues. Deletions cut 1 base from V and 11 bases from J, with 17 bases between. Written as DNA, the CDR3 is TGTGCCAGCAGCTTAGTCTTGCCCGGGACTTCTGCTTTCTTT. Its translation is CASSLVLPGTSAFF. The variable domain in full, with the rest retrieved from reference TRBV11-2 and TRBJ1-1, is EAGVAQSPRYKIIEKRQSVAFWCNPISGHATLYWYQQILGQGPKLLIQFQNNGVVDDSQLPKDRFSAERLKGVDSTLKIQPAKLEDSAVYLCASSLVLPGTSAFFGQGTRLTVV.

The table lists this clone with a few counts. The chain couples TRBV5-1 to TRBJ2-7; TRBD2 matches 13 bases. With V trimmed by 4 bases and J by 3 bases, 4 bases remained unmatched. The CDR3 totals 15 residues. The germline V gene has CDR1 SGHRS and CDR2 YFSETQ. The CDR3 here is CASSQRTSGSYEQYF. CDR3 nucleotides: TGCGCCAGCAGCCAACGGACTAGCGGGAGCTACGAGCAGTACTTC. Looking up the rest from reference TRBV5-1 and TRBJ2-7 gives the full variable domain: KAGVTQTPRYLIKTRGQQVTLSCSPISGHRSVSWYQQTPGQGLQFLFEYFSETQRNKGNFPGRFSGRQFSNSRSEMNVSTLELGDSALYLCASSQRTSGSYEQYFGPGTRLTVT.

The V call is TRBV29-1, the J call TRBJ2-1, with 12 positions matching TRBD2. CDR1 is SQVTM, CDR2 ANQGSEA, per germline. The CDR3 is 17 residues long. Unmatched junction bases numbered 7, after V lost 2 bases and J lost 2 bases. CDR3 in amino acids: CSVERLAGASAYNEQFF. CDR3 nucleotide sequence: TGCAGCGTTGAACGACTAGCGGGAGCCTCTGCCTACAATGAGCAGTTCTTC.

The table lists this clone with a few counts. The chain has TRBV5-6 and TRBJ1-4; TRBD1 is a possible D gene (6 bases). Germline CDR1 is SGHDT and CDR2 is YYEEEE. V lost 0 bases and J lost 8, with 11 bases in between. The CDR3 length is 14 residues. The DNA of the CDR3 is TGTGCCAGCAGCTTGGAGGGCAGGGGCGAAAAACTGTTTTTT. Translated, it gives CASSLEGRGEKLFF.

The V and J genes are TRBV27 and TRBJ1-1; D is unclear. The germline V gene encodes CDR1 MNHEY and CDR2 SMNVEV (reference sequence). V lost 7 bases and J 1 base, leaving 16 bases between the germline ends. This CDR3 is 15 amino acids long. In DNA, the CDR3 is TGTGCCAGCACGGGAGGAGGCTATAGGAACACTGAAGCTTTCTTT. This encodes CASTGGGYRNTEAFF.

At least ten counts were recorded for this clone. The J gene is TRBJ2-7, the V gene TRBV4-2; 9 bases line up with TRBD2. Trimming at V came to 1 base and at J to 5 bases, leaving 0 bases not matched to a gene. The germline V gene encodes CDR1 LGHNA and CDR2 YNFKEQ. The CDR3 loop spans 13 amino acids. The CDR3 is CASSQGTSDEQYV. The DNA of the CDR3 is TGTGCCAGCAGCCAAGGGACTAGCGACGAGCAGTACGTC.

In this sample, this clone turned up a few times. This sequence joins TRBV18 and TRBJ2-1, with 7 bases fitting TRBD1. The V segment lost 3 bases and the J segment 0 bases; nucleotides outside the gene matches: 11. Germline lookup yields CDR1 KGHSH and CDR2 LQKENI. The CDR3 has 18 amino acids. The chain's CDR3 is CASSPLKGAKGSYNEQFF. The CDR3 region has the DNA TGTGCCAGCTCACCCCTCAAGGGGGCCAAGGGCTCCTACAATGAGCAGTTCTTC.

This clone has just a few counts. The genes are TRBV18 and TRBJ2-7; TRBD2 agrees at 7 bases. The germline CDR1 and CDR2 sequences are KGHSH and LQKENI. The trim removed 1 base at V and 6 bases at J, leaving 12 bases unmatched. The CDR3 contains 16 residues. The CDR3 DNA sequence: TGTGCCAGCTCACCACGTCGAGCGGGACCCCCGGGCGAGCAGTACGTC. It specifies CASSPRRAGPPGEQYV.

The V gene is TRBV7-2, the J gene TRBJ2-3; TRBD2 aligns across 7 bases. The V and J ends lost 5 bases and 3 bases, in that order; junction bases with no gene match: 8. Germline V gene sequence: CDR1 SGHTA, CDR2 FQGNSA. The CDR3 has 15 amino acids. The CDR3 region has the DNA TGTGCCAGCAGCCAGCAGGGAGGGCCAACAGATACGCAGTATTTT. It is translated as CASSQQGGPTDTQYF.

This clone was seen a few times. This sequence joins TRBV5-1 and TRBJ2-3; 9 bases are a match to TRBD1. The CDR3 consists of 16 residues. The V segment lost 4 bases and the J segment 0 bases; nucleotides outside the gene matches: 6. Germline V gives CDR1 SGHRS, CDR2 YFSETQ. The CDR3 region is CASSPDRGVSTDTQYF. CDR3 DNA: TGCGCCAGCAGCCCGGACAGGGGAGTGAGCACAGATACGCAGTATTTT.